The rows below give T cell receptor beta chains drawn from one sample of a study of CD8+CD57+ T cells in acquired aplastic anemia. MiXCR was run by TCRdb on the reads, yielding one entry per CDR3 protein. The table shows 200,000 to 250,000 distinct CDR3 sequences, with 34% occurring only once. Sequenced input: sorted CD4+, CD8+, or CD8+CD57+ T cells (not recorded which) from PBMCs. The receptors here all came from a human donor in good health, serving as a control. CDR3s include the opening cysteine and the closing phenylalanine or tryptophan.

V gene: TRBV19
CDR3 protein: CASRRNRKTGYNSPLHF

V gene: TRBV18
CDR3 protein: CASSPPGHTNYGYTF

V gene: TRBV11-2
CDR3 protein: CASSLGWDRGRNGYTF

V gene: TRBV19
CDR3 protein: CASRTPGGAYGYTF

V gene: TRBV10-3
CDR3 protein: CAISSKIPGQGTQYF

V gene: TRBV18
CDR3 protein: CASSPTGTDSPLHF

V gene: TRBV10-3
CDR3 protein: CAISADSGANVLTF

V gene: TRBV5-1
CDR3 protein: CASSLGSSTDTQYF

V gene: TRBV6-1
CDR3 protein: CASSAEVNTEAFF

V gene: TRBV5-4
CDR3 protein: CASSHKTSGVLDEQFF

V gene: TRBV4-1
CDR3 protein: CASSHGLQGKRGYGYTF

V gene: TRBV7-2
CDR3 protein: CASSLALYRVNEQFF

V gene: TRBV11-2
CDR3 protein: CASSLDFARASYGYTF

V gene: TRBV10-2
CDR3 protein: CASRKTGNTEAFF

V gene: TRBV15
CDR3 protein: CATSRGGLGYTF

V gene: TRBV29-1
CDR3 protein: CSVARQGAIGELFF

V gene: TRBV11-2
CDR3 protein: CASSWATGTGGVDSLF

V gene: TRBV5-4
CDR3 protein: CASSSTGSSLETQYF

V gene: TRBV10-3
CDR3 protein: CASRFSGTGPTGELFF

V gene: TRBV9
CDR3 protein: CASSVLETGAEQYF

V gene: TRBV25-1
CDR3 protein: CASSGGTGVWYGYTF

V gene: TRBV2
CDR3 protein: CASSELWRRGCNSPLHF